Below, 30 T cell receptor beta chains from the same sample are listed, as sequenced in a study of blood T cell repertoires in COVID-19. The table came from immunoSEQ multiplex PCR; TCRdb's copy has only in-frame clones and leaves some out. The sample gives more than 300,000 clones, roughly 88% of which show up once; 1.5% to 2% is in the top ten. The sample consisted of peripheral blood. Receptors were obtained from a woman aged 50 to 60 with acute or convalescent COVID-19.

The chain employs TRBV24-1 and TRBJ2-3, with 7 bases lining up with TRBD2. CDR3 length equals 16 residues. CDR1 and CDR2 from the germline V gene are KGHDR and SFDVKD. Trimming at V came to 3 bases and at J to 3 bases, leaving 8 bases not matched to a gene. The CDR3 spells CATSDTSSGPTDTQYF. Here the CDR3 DNA reads TGTGCCACCAGTGATACATCTAGCGGTCCTACAGATACGCAGTATTTT.

The chain couples TRBV7-2 to TRBJ1-2; D possibly corresponds to TRBD1 (5 bases). The V gene's germline CDR1 is SGHTA and CDR2 FQGNSA. This CDR3 is 14 amino acids long. With 5 bases removed from V and 0 bases from J, the gap between germline ends came to 10 bases. The CDR3 protein is CASSRRGANYGYTF. In DNA form, the CDR3 reads TGTGCCAGCAGCCGTCGGGGGGCTAACTATGGCTACACCTTC.

The table lists this clone with a count of one. CDR3 protein: CASSTRGGTHYNEQFF. CDR3 DNA sequence: TGTGCCAGCAGTACAAGGGGTGGAACACACTACAATGAGCAGTTCTTC. The chain couples TRBV28 to TRBJ2-1, with a tentative D call TRBD1 (5 bases). This CDR3 comprises 16 residues. Germline CDR1 is MDHEN and CDR2 is SYDVKM. V lost 5 bases and J lost 3, with 17 bases in between. The entire variable domain, with the rest obtained from reference TRBV28 and TRBJ2-1, is as follows: DVKVTQSSRYLVKRTGEKVFLECVQDMDHENMFWYRQDPGLGLRLIYFSYDVKMKEKGDIPEGYSVSREKKERFSLILESASTNQTSMYLCASSTRGGTHYNEQFFGPGTRLTVL.

This clone was observed once. The V and J genes are TRBV6-6 and TRBJ1-4, with TRBD1 identical over 7 bases. This CDR3 contains 14 residues. V dropped 7 bases and J dropped 5; count of bases not matched to a gene: 7. The germline V gene has CDR1 MNHNY and CDR2 SVGAGI (reference sequence). CDR3 sequence: CASIGTGDNEKLFF. As DNA, the CDR3 is TGTGCCAGCATAGGCACAGGGGACAATGAAAAACTGTTTTTT.

The chain recombines TRBV9 with TRBJ2-7; 11 nucleotides agree with TRBD2. The CDR3 spans 14 residues. The germline gives CDR1 SGDLS, CDR2 YYNGEE. Trimming removed 3 bases from V and 2 bases from J; junction bases left unmatched: 1. As DNA, the CDR3 is TGTGCCAGCAGCGAGGGACTAGCGGCCTACGAGCAGTACTTC. It codes for CASSEGLAAYEQYF.

The chain combines TRBV5-1 with TRBJ1-2; TRBD1 is a possible D gene (5 bases). The CDR3 totals 13 residues. Germline V CDR1 and CDR2: SGHRS, YFSETQ. V lost 2 bases, J lost 4 bases, and 9 bases lay in between. The CDR3 here is CASSFDSGYGYTF. Here the CDR3 DNA reads TGCGCCAGCAGCTTTGACAGTGGCTATGGCTACACCTTC.

The rearrangement links TRBV30 to TRBJ2-5, with 11 positions matching TRBD2. The CDR3 loop spans 16 amino acids. With 3 bases clipped from V and 5 bases from J, the junction kept 11 bases outside the gene matches. The germline gives CDR1 GTSNPN, CDR2 SVGIG (reference sequence). The CDR3 spells CAWSVGTSGKRETQYF. The CDR3 coding sequence is TGTGCCTGGAGCGTGGGGACTAGCGGAAAAAGGGAGACCCAGTACTTC.

The chain carries TRBV2 and TRBJ2-5, with D perhaps TRBD2 (6 bases). V dropped 7 bases and J dropped 0 bases, with 9 bases sitting between them. The germline V gene encodes CDR1 SNHLY and CDR2 FYNNEI. The CDR3 runs to 13 residues. The CDR3 protein is CASMRDYQETQYF. The DNA of the CDR3 is TGTGCCAGCATGAGGGACTACCAAGAGACCCAGTACTTC.

The V and J genes are TRBV28 and TRBJ1-2, with 8 nucleotides matching TRBD1. Looked up from germline, CDR1 is MDHEN and CDR2 is SYDVKM. V dropped 10 bases and J dropped 7; count of bases not matched to a gene: 17. This CDR3 has 15 amino acids. CDR3 nucleotide sequence: TGTGCCACCGCGTTTCAGGGGGCGATTAGATTTGGCTACACCTTC. It codes for CATAFQGAIRFGYTF.

This clone turned up a few times. The V call is TRBV18, the J call TRBJ1-2; 7 bases agree with TRBD1. Germline CDR1 KGHSH, CDR2 LQKENI. V lost 3 bases and J lost 5; bases outside the gene matches: 6. The CDR3 runs to 14 residues. The chain's CDR3 is CASSPSDRAYGYTF. The DNA for the CDR3 is TGTGCCAGCTCACCTTCCGACAGGGCTTATGGCTACACCTTC.

The chain links TRBV5-1 to TRBJ2-1; tentatively, D is TRBD1 (5 bases). The CDR3 totals 12 residues. Germline V gives CDR1 SGHRS, CDR2 YFSETQ. The V gene lost 3 bases and the J gene lost 9 bases, with 10 bases spanning the gap. CDR3 loop: CASSWYQGEQFF. The CDR3 DNA is TGCGCCAGCAGCTGGTATCAGGGTGAGCAGTTCTTC.

The chain has TRBV7-2 and TRBJ2-7, with 10 bases matching TRBD1. The V gene's germline CDR1 is SGHTA and CDR2 FQGNSA. V gave up 7 bases and J gave up 4 bases; unmatched junction bases: 7. The CDR3 covers 14 residues. CDR3 nucleotides: TGTGCCAGCACCCCCGGGGGACAGGGGTACGAGCAGTACTTC. Residues: CASTPGGQGYEQYF.

This clone was seen once. The rearrangement joins TRBV28 to TRBJ2-3; TRBD2 agrees at 11 bases. The V gene end was trimmed by 7 bases and the J gene end by 4 bases; junction bases not matched to a gene: 4. This CDR3 spans 14 amino acids. Germline V gene data show CDR1 as MDHEN and CDR2 as SYDVKM. The CDR3 sequence: CASKLAGEADTQYF. CDR3 in DNA: TGTGCCAGCAAACTAGCGGGAGAGGCAGATACGCAGTATTTT.

This clone was seen only once. The rearrangement joins TRBV27 to TRBJ2-7, with TRBD1 identical over 10 bases. Germline loops: CDR1 MNHEY, CDR2 SMNVEV (reference sequence). This CDR3 spans 15 amino acids. V was clipped by 6 bases and J by 4 bases; unmatched bases: 9. CDR3 DNA sequence: TGTGCCAGCAGGCGGGCCGGGACAGGGGTATACGAGCAGTACTTC. The encoded protein is CASRRAGTGVYEQYF.

The rearrangement joins TRBV2 to TRBJ2-1; perhaps TRBD1 as D (6 bases). The CDR3 loop spans 13 amino acids. CDR1 SNHLY and CDR2 FYNNEI come from the germline V gene. V lost 8 bases and J lost 10, with 18 bases in between. This CDR3 reads CASAEVGADEQFF. The CDR3 region has the DNA TGTGCCAGCGCGGAGGTGGGGGCGGACGAGCAGTTCTTC.

The chain is built from TRBV7-2 and TRBJ2-2, with a weak D call TRBD1 (5 bases). Trimming cost V 1 base and J 3 bases, with 12 bases left between them. CDR1 and CDR2 (germline): SGHTA, FQGNSA. The CDR3 length is 16 residues. The CDR3 sequence: CASSLVRGADTGELFF. CDR3 DNA: TGTGCCAGCAGCTTAGTTAGGGGCGCGGACACCGGGGAGCTGTTTTTT.

The chain joins TRBV7-9 to TRBJ1-2; 7 bases map to TRBD1. The V gene end was trimmed by 3 bases and the J gene end by 8 bases; junction bases not matched to a gene: 9. The CDR3 loop spans 14 amino acids. The germline V gene encodes CDR1 SEHNR and CDR2 FQNEAQ (reference sequence). The CDR3 DNA is TGTGCCAGCAGCTTCTACGAACAGGGGCAGGGCTACACCTTC. Amino acids: CASSFYEQGQGYTF.

This sequence joins TRBV3-1 (or the pseudogene TRBV3-2) and TRBJ2-7, with D unclear. V was trimmed by 0 bases and J by 0 bases, leaving 9 bases between them. This CDR3 region has 15 residues. Germline V gene data show CDR1 as LGHDT and CDR2 as YNNKEL (reference sequence). The CDR3 region is CASSQDPHSSYEQYF. The CDR3 DNA is TGTGCCAGCAGCCAAGATCCCCACAGCTCCTACGAGCAGTACTTC.

This clone appeared a few times. The V call is TRBV24-1, the J call TRBJ1-5, with 8 bases fitting TRBD1. V lost 7 bases and J lost 2; bases outside the gene matches: 6. The CDR3 has 15 residues. CDR1 is KGHDR, CDR2 SFDVKD, per germline. In DNA, the CDR3 is TGTGCCACCAGCCCAAAGGGACAGGGCAATCAGCCCCAGCATTTT. This translates into CATSPKGQGNQPQHF.

For the CDR3, the DNA is TGTGCCAGCAGTGAAAAGTTTCGGGTATGGGGCAGGTCAGTGTACCAAGAGACCCAGTACTTC. Its translation: CASSEKFRVWGRSVYQETQYF. The J gene is TRBJ2-5, the V gene TRBV6-1, with TRBD1 as a possible D gene (5 bases). Germline loops: CDR1 MNHNS, CDR2 SASEGT. The CDR3 loop spans 21 amino acids. V was pared by 2 bases and J by 0 bases, with 28 bases between.

This chain links TRBV7-9 with TRBJ2-1, with TRBD2 matching 11 bases. Trimming at V came to 1 base and at J to 7 bases, leaving 3 bases not matched to a gene. This CDR3 has 15 residues. Germline CDR1 SEHNR, CDR2 FQNEAQ (reference sequence). The CDR3: CASSLEVAGGNEQFF. CDR3 DNA: TGTGCCAGCAGCTTAGAAGTAGCGGGAGGGAATGAGCAGTTCTTC.

The V and J genes are TRBV5-1 and TRBJ1-2; the D is unclear. The CDR3 loop spans 12 amino acids. Per germline, CDR1 SGHRS and CDR2 YFSETQ. V gave up 3 bases and J gave up 0 bases, with 3 bases separating them. CDR3 loop: CASSSSNYGYTF. The CDR3 nucleotides read TGCGCCAGCAGCTCCTCTAACTATGGCTACACCTTC.

The chain joins TRBV23-1 to TRBJ2-1; TRBD2 matches at 7 bases. TRBV23-1 is known as an ORF, though its function is uncertain. Trimming removed 3 bases from V and 8 bases from J; junction bases left unmatched: 13. The CDR3 is 16 residues long. CDR3 in DNA: TGCGCCAGCAGTCACGCGGAGGAGCGGGGCGGGGATGAGCAGTTCTTC. Protein: CASSHAEERGGDEQFF.

The genes are TRBV27 and TRBJ2-1; D might be TRBD2 (6 bases). V lost 2 bases to trimming and J lost 5 bases, with 10 bases between them. In germline, CDR1 is MNHEY, CDR2 SMNVEV (reference sequence). The CDR3 is made up of 14 amino acids. The CDR3 bases are TGTGCCAGCAGTTTACGGGGGAACGACAATGAGCAGTTCTTC. It is translated as CASSLRGNDNEQFF.

The CDR3 sequence is CASSLTSGSDEQYF. CDR3 in DNA: TGTGCCAGCAGTTTGACTAGCGGGAGTGACGAGCAGTACTTC. This rearrangement joins TRBV6-2 or TRBV6-3 to TRBJ2-7, with 12 bases identical to TRBD2. The V gene end was trimmed by 4 bases and the J gene end by 5 bases; junction bases not matched to a gene: 3. The germline V gene encodes CDR1 MNHEY and CDR2 SVGEGT. This CDR3 contains 14 residues.

This clone was found once. The V gene is TRBV28, the J gene TRBJ1-2, with D possibly matching TRBD1 (6 bases). V was trimmed by 8 bases and J by 4 bases, leaving 8 bases between them. The germline V gene has CDR1 MDHEN and CDR2 SYDVKM. The CDR3 is made up of 11 amino acids. CDR3 DNA: TGTGCCAGCGGGGGCGTCTATGGCTACACCTTC. Its protein is CASGGVYGYTF.

This rearrangement joins TRBV18 to TRBJ2-3; D remains ambiguous. The CDR3 contains 14 residues. Deletions cut 3 bases from V and 1 base from J, with 8 bases between. Germline loops: CDR1 KGHSH, CDR2 LQKENI. The CDR3 nucleotides are TGTGCCAGCTCACCGTCGCAGGGCACAGATACGCAGTATTTT. Translation: CASSPSQGTDTQYF.

This chain connects TRBV5-1 to TRBJ1-2, with 7 bases matching TRBD1. The germline CDR1 and CDR2 sequences are SGHRS and YFSETQ. V shed 4 bases, J shed 8 bases, and the junction held 17 bases outside the gene matches. This CDR3 has 16 amino acids. For the CDR3, the DNA is TGCGCCAGCAGCAAAGGACAGGATGTTGCGACGGGGGGCTACACCTTC. As protein: CASSKGQDVATGGYTF.

The chain uses TRBV20-1 and TRBJ2-1, with 12 bases matching TRBD2. The junction had 8 bases not matched to a gene; V was cut back by 3 bases and J by 8 bases. CDR3 size: 15 residues. Germline V gene data show CDR1 as DFQATT and CDR2 as SNEGSKA (reference sequence). CDR3 sequence (DNA): TGCAGTGCTAGTCGTCCTAGCGGGAGGGTCCATGAGCAGTTCTTC. As protein: CSASRPSGRVHEQFF.

This chain uses TRBV12-2 with TRBJ2-7; the table's TRBD1 call for D was not verified on the DNA. TRBV12-2 is designated a pseudogene. The CDR3 consists of 16 residues. CDR3 residues: CASRLTAVCRHYEQYF. The CDR3 coding sequence is TGTGCAAGTCGCTTAACTGCCGTCTGCAGACACTACGAGCAGTACTTC.